Each of the 25 T cell receptor beta chains below was sequenced from the same sample in a study of blood T cell repertoires in COVID-19 (dated by TCRdb to the early 2020s). The library came from the immunoSEQ multiplex PCR assay. Drawn from immuneACCESS, this table holds only the in-frame rearrangements with V and J called that TCRdb kept. Clones are partly lost; checked studies trace under half to an unresolved V gene and leave the rest unexplained. In all, the sample holds approximately 210,000 clones, and less than 95% of those were seen once. The top ten constitute approximately 0.8% of the sample. Source material: peripheral blood. All receptors derive from a man aged 25 to 45 with COVID-19, enrolled during active disease.

This chain links TRBV4-1 with TRBJ2-1; 7 bases align to TRBD2. V lost 3 bases, J lost 0 bases, and 5 bases stayed unmatched. In germline, CDR1 is MGHRA, CDR2 YSYEKL. The CDR3 spans 16 residues. The CDR3 loop is CASSQGSGNSYNEQFF. The DNA for the CDR3 is TGCGCCAGCAGCCAGGGCAGCGGGAACTCCTACAATGAGCAGTTCTTC.

The chain recombines TRBV9 with TRBJ1-6; 9 bases line up with TRBD1. The CDR3 is 15 residues long. Germline CDR1 is SGDLS and CDR2 is YYNGEE. V trimming: 0 bases; J trimming: 7 bases; junction bases outside the gene matches: 2. The CDR3, as DNA: TGTGCCAGCAGCGTAGGCGGGACAGGGAATTCACCCCTCCACTTT. Its translation: CASSVGGTGNSPLHF. Full variable domain (missing parts from reference TRBV9 and TRBJ1-6): DSGVTQTPKHLITATGQRVTLRCSPRSGDLSVYWYQQSLDQGLQFLIQYYNGEERAKGNILERFSAQQFPDLHSELNLSSLELGDSALYFCASSVGGTGNSPLHFGNGTRLTVT.

The chain combines TRBV5-1 with TRBJ2-5; TRBD1 agrees at 7 bases. Germline V gene sequence: CDR1 SGHRS, CDR2 YFSETQ. V was pared by 7 bases and J by 1 base, with 4 bases of the junction left unmatched. The CDR3 is 13 amino acids. CDR3 nucleotide sequence: TGCGCCAGCCGACAGGGAATCCAAGAGACCCAGTACTTC. Its protein is CASRQGIQETQYF.

The chain combines TRBV5-6 with TRBJ1-2; 7 nucleotides line up with TRBD1. This CDR3 is 16 amino acids long. CDR1 SGHDT and CDR2 YYEEEE come from the germline V gene. With 1 base clipped from V and 4 bases from J, the junction kept 10 bases outside the gene matches. The CDR3 bases are TGTGCCAGCAGCTTGCAGGCGACAGGGTATGTCTATGGCTACACCTTC. Protein sequence: CASSLQATGYVYGYTF.

This clone was seen once. The chain employs TRBV7-9 and TRBJ1-2; 9 bases line up with TRBD1. The J segment lost 7 bases and the V segment lost 1 base, leaving 7 bases of the junction unmatched. This CDR3 spans 15 amino acids. Germline V gene sequence: CDR1 SEHNR, CDR2 FQNEAQ (reference sequence). CDR3 sequence: CASSLGGDRAGGYTF. The CDR3, as DNA: TGTGCCAGCAGCTTAGGCGGGGACAGGGCTGGTGGCTACACCTTC. Filled out from reference TRBV7-9 and TRBJ1-2, the complete variable domain reads DTGVSQNPRHKITKRGQNVTFRCDPISEHNRLYWYRQTLGQGPEFLTYFQNEAQLEKSRLLSDRFSAERPKGSFSTLEIQRTEQGDSAMYLCASSLGGDRAGGYTFGSGTRLTVV.

CDR3 in amino acids: CASSLIRDTHQPQHF. CDR3 DNA: TGTGCCAGTAGTCTCATCCGGGACACCCATCAGCCCCAGCATTTT. This rearrangement joins TRBV19 to TRBJ1-5; D may be TRBD1 (6 bases). The CDR3 is made up of 15 amino acids. Trimming shortened V by 5 bases and J by 5 bases, and 16 bases separated the two germline ends. The germline CDR1 and CDR2 sequences are LNHDA and SQIVND (reference sequence).

This chain links TRBV4-2 with TRBJ2-7, with TRBD1 identical over 9 bases. CDR3 size: 15 residues. Trimming took 0 bases from V and 2 from J; bases not matched to a gene: 2. CDR1 is LGHNA and CDR2 is YNFKEQ in the germline V gene. CDR3 loop: CASSQETGGPYEQYF. In DNA, the CDR3 is TGTGCCAGCAGCCAAGAGACAGGGGGTCCCTACGAGCAGTACTTC.

This chain joins TRBV11-2 and TRBJ2-2, with D tentatively TRBD2 (5 bases). Germline CDR1 reads SGHAT; CDR2 reads FQNNGV. V lost 7 bases and J 7 bases, leaving 10 bases between the germline ends. The CDR3 loop spans 12 amino acids. In DNA form, the CDR3 reads TGTGCCAGCAACCGGGAAGTCGGGGAGCTGTTTTTT. Protein sequence: CASNREVGELFF. Drawing the rest from reference TRBV11-2 and TRBJ2-2, the complete variable domain is EAGVAQSPRYKIIEKRQSVAFWCNPISGHATLYWYQQILGQGPKLLIQFQNNGVVDDSQLPKDRFSAERLKGVDSTLKIQPAKLEDSAVYLCASNREVGELFFGEGSRLTVL.

J is TRBJ1-4 and V is TRBV25-1, with no clear D. The ends were cut back, 9 bases at V and 7 bases at J, with 18 bases in the middle. The CDR3 is 14 residues long. Germline V gives CDR1 MGHDK, CDR2 SYGVNS. This CDR3 is CASRDGGKGEKLFF. The CDR3 nucleotides read TGTGCCAGTAGAGACGGCGGGAAGGGTGAAAAACTGTTTTTT. The full variable domain, its missing parts supplied by reference TRBV25-1 and TRBJ1-4, is EADIYQTPRYLVIGTGKKITLECSQTMGHDKMYWYQQDPGMELHLIHYSYGVNSTEKGDLSSESTVSRIRTEHFPLTLESARPSHTSQYLCASRDGGKGEKLFFGSGTQLSVL.

The J gene is TRBJ1-5, the V gene TRBV30, with 9 bases lining up with TRBD1. The CDR3 length is 14 residues. The trim removed 5 bases at V and 7 bases at J, leaving 9 bases unmatched. Germline V CDR1 and CDR2: GTSNPN, SVGIG (reference sequence). This CDR3 reads CAWAPGQGFQPQHF. CDR3 DNA sequence: TGTGCCTGGGCTCCGGGACAGGGTTTCCAGCCCCAGCATTTT.

V gene TRBV19 combines with J gene TRBJ1-5, with 8 positions matching TRBD1. Germline assignment: CDR1 LNHDA and CDR2 SQIVND (reference sequence). V was clipped by 9 bases and J by 6 bases; unmatched bases: 13. The CDR3 consists of 15 residues. The CDR3 nucleotides are TGTGCCAGCGTCAGGGCAGGGGGCGAAGGTCAGCCCCAGCATTTT. Translated, it gives CASVRAGGEGQPQHF.

The V gene is TRBV25-1, the J gene TRBJ1-6; perhaps TRBD1 as D (6 bases). The CDR3 covers 16 residues. Per the germline V gene, CDR1 is MGHDK and CDR2 is SYGVNS. V was shortened by 0 bases and J by 8 bases, with 14 bases between the two germline ends. This CDR3 reads CASSEYSRGADSPLHF. The DNA of the CDR3 is TGTGCCAGCAGTGAATATTCACGGGGGGCAGATTCACCCCTCCACTTT.

The chain has TRBV2 and TRBJ1-1; 7 bases match TRBD1. V was pared by 9 bases and J by 10 bases, with 11 bases of the junction left unmatched. The CDR3 covers 12 residues. From germline, CDR1 is SNHLY and CDR2 FYNNEI. Here the CDR3 reads CASLQGMEVAFF. The CDR3 DNA is TGTGCCAGTCTACAGGGGATGGAAGTAGCTTTCTTT.

This chain connects TRBV6-5 to TRBJ2-7; the match to TRBD1 covers 9 bases. Germline CDR1 is MNHEY and CDR2 is SVGAGI. Unmatched junction bases numbered 9, after V lost 5 bases and J lost 7 bases. This CDR3 comprises 14 residues. CDR3 amino acids: CASSPLQGAKEQYF. Written as DNA, the CDR3 is TGTGCCAGCAGTCCTTTACAGGGGGCAAAAGAGCAGTACTTC.

The V and J genes are TRBV7-9 and TRBJ2-1; perhaps TRBD1 as D (5 bases). CDR1 is SEHNR and CDR2 is FQNEAQ in the germline V gene (reference sequence). There are 18 residues in the CDR3. V dropped 1 base and J dropped 10 bases, with 26 bases sitting between them. Here the CDR3 DNA reads TGTGCCAGCAGCTTAGGGGGCCACACGACTCAACTTATTCAAGAGCAGTTCTTC. It translates to CASSLGGHTTQLIQEQFF.

The rearrangement links TRBV4-2 to TRBJ1-2; 8 nucleotides match TRBD1. This CDR3 is 14 amino acids long. V was pared by 6 bases and J by 3 bases, with 6 bases of the junction left unmatched. Germline-derived CDR1 and CDR2 are LGHNA and YNFKEQ. The CDR3 loop is CASSQTGVDYGYTF. The CDR3 DNA is TGTGCCAGCAGTCAGACAGGGGTGGACTATGGCTACACCTTC.

The chain recombines TRBV7-9 with TRBJ2-3, with 7 bases matching TRBD1. J gave up 5 bases and V 5 bases, and 10 bases lay outside the gene matches. The germline V gene has CDR1 SEHNR and CDR2 FQNEAQ (reference sequence). The CDR3 runs 15 residues. The CDR3 sequence: CASSRRQGRGDTQYF. The CDR3, as DNA: TGTGCCAGCAGCCGCCGACAGGGAAGGGGAGATACGCAGTATTTT.

CDR3 loop: CAWRTSNTGELFF. The CDR3 DNA sequence: TGTGCCTGGCGGACATCGAACACCGGGGAGCTGTTTTTT. The rearrangement joins TRBV30 to TRBJ2-2; tentative D call: TRBD1 (5 bases). Trimming left V 5 bases short and J 0 bases short, with 7 bases between. Germline CDR1 and CDR2: GTSNPN and SVGIG (reference sequence). CDR3 size: 13 residues.

The V gene is TRBV5-1, the J gene TRBJ2-7; TRBD1 matches at 7 bases. CDR3 size: 16 residues. V lost 4 bases and J lost 0; bases outside the gene matches: 10. The germline V gene encodes CDR1 SGHRS and CDR2 YFSETQ. The CDR3 sequence: CASSVGRQGRSYEQYF. The CDR3, as DNA: TGCGCCAGCAGCGTAGGTCGACAGGGACGCTCCTACGAGCAGTACTTC.

The chain has TRBV6-5 and TRBJ2-1; 11 bases agree with TRBD1. The CDR3 runs 15 residues. The germline gives CDR1 MNHEY, CDR2 SVGAGI. V lost 6 bases to trimming and J lost 7 bases; unmatched junction nucleotides: 8. The CDR3: CASRSTGTGGNEQFF. In nucleotides, the CDR3 is TGTGCCAGCAGGAGTACCGGGACAGGGGGTAATGAGCAGTTCTTC.

The rearrangement joins TRBV24-1 to TRBJ2-1, with 7 bases matching TRBD1. Germline V gene data show CDR1 as KGHDR and CDR2 as SFDVKD. This CDR3 region has 19 residues. The ends lost 2 bases at V and 5 bases at J; junction bases unmatched: 17. As DNA, the CDR3 is TGTGCCACCAGTGATTCCGACCACCGGACCGAACAGGGGAACAATGAGCAGTTCTTC. It codes for CATSDSDHRTEQGNNEQFF.

V gene TRBV5-1 combines with J gene TRBJ1-5, with D unclear. The CDR3 is 14 residues long. V lost 0 bases and J lost 4, with 8 bases in between. CDR1 and CDR2 from the germline V gene are SGHRS and YFSETQ. Here the CDR3 DNA reads TGCGCCAGCAGCTTGGGAGCAGGAAATCAGCCCCAGCATTTT. Protein product: CASSLGAGNQPQHF.

The rearrangement links TRBV11-2 to TRBJ1-6; D ambiguous. Trimming removed 0 bases at V and 4 bases at J, with 13 bases between. The CDR3 has 17 amino acids. Germline CDR1 and CDR2: SGHAT and FQNNGV. CDR3 DNA sequence: TGTGCCAGCAGCTTAGACTCCGGAGGAGCATATAATTCACCCCTCCACTTT. This sequence encodes CASSLDSGGAYNSPLHF.

The J gene is TRBJ1-5, the V gene TRBV5-5; unclear D gene. Germline-derived CDR1 and CDR2 are SGHKS and YYEKEE (reference sequence). With 6 bases removed from V and 4 bases from J, the gap between germline ends came to 17 bases. The CDR3 has 15 amino acids. The CDR3 reads CASTLEGGRNQPQHF. The CDR3 DNA reads TGTGCCAGCACCCTTGAAGGAGGCAGAAATCAGCCCCAGCATTTT.

This chain links TRBV5-1 with TRBJ2-5, with 10 nucleotides matching TRBD2. Germline V gene data show CDR1 as SGHRS and CDR2 as YFSETQ. The CDR3 runs to 14 residues. V lost 3 bases and J lost 1; bases outside the gene matches: 0. CDR3 loop: CASSWTSGQETQYF. The CDR3 bases are TGCGCCAGCAGCTGGACTAGCGGCCAAGAGACCCAGTACTTC.